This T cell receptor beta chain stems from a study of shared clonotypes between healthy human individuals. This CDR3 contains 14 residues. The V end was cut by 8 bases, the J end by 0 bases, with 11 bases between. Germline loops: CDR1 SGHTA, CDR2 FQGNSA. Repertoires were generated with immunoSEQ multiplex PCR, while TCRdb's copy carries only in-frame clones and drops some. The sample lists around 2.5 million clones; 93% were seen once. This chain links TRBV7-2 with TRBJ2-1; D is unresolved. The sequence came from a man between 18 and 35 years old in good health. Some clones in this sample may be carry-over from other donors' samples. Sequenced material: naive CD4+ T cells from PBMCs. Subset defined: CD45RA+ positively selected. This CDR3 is CASAGRRSYNEQFF. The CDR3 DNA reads TGTGCCAGCGCCGGCAGGCGCTCCTACAATGAGCAGTTCTTC. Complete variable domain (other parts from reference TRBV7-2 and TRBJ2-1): GAGVSQSPSNKVTEKGKDVELRCDPISGHTALYWYRQSLGQGLEFLIYFQGNSAPDKSGLPSDRFSAERTGGSVSTLTIQRTQQEDSAVYLCASAGRRSYNEQFFGPGTRLTVL.